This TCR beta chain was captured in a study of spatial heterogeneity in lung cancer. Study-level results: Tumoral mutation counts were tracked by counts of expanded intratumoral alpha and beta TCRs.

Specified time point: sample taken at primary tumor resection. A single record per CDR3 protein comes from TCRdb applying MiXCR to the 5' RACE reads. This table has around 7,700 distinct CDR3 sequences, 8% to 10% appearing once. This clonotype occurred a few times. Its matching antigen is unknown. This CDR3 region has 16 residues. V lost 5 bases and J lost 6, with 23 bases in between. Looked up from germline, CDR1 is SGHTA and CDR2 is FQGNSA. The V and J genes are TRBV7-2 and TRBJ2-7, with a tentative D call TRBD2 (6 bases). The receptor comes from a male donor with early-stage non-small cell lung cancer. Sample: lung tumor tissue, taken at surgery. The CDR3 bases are TGTGCCAGCAGCCCAACTACCGATCCTAGGGAGGCCGAGCAGTACTTC. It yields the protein CASSPTTDPREAEQYF.